In its sample, the clone carrying this TCR beta chain was seen many times. Its target is unknown. The observed sequence ends 3 residues before the CDR3 terminus, with the missing tail filled in from the germline J gene. The protocol was immunoSEQ multiplex PCR, while the TCRdb copy is restricted to in-frame clones and leaves out a portion. Observed in the sample are tens of thousands of clones, none of them singletons. The data are from a study of T cell clonality in common variable immunodeficiency. Unmatched junction bases numbered 3, after V lost 5 bases and J lost 2 bases. This CDR3 spans 15 amino acids. Study conclusions and caveats: TCRbeta clonality was increased in CVID versus healthy controls. Shared TCRbeta clones were fewer between CVID subjects than controls. T cell subpopulation sequencing would be needed to explain CVID clonality. Reportedly, TCR beta sequences from common variable immunodeficiency showed fewer deletions and N-nucleotide insertions.

V is TRBV12-3 or TRBV12-4 and J is TRBJ2-3, with TRBD2 identical over 11 bases. This receptor was obtained from a human donor with common variable immunodeficiency. The sample taken for sequencing was peripheral blood mononuclear cells. CDR3 bases read: TGTGCCAGCAGTGCGACTAGCGGGATCACAGATACG. This gives the protein CASSATSGITDT. The whole CDR3 is CASSATSGITDTQYF.